The 27 T cell receptor beta chains reported below all come from one sample, sequenced in a study of regulatory T cells in long-lasting Graves disease. Noted time point: persistent/refractory GD, antithyroid drugs over 5 years with positive TRAb. There was RNA extracted from PBMCs, and the TCR library was made from it. Libraries of TCR beta came from iRepertoire HTBI primers plus Arm-PCR of CDR3 regions. TCRdb processed the multiplex PCR reads anew with MiXCR; each CDR3 protein has one entry. Among about 450,000 distinct CDR3 sequences listed, 23% were seen once. The sample was peripheral blood mononuclear cells (PBMCs), taken when the disease was refractory, from a patient treated with antithyroid drugs. The receptor source for this set is a female donor with Graves disease.

This clonotype was detected only a few times. This rearrangement joins TRBV7-8 to TRBJ2-5; 10 bases agree with TRBD2. The CDR3 has 15 amino acids. Germline V lookup: CDR1 SGHVS, CDR2 FQNEAQ. V gave up 4 bases and J gave up 4 bases; unmatched junction bases: 6. The CDR3 is CASSSRRLAGETQYF. The CDR3 DNA reads as TGTGCCAGCAGCTCCAGACGACTAGCGGGAGAGACCCAGTACTTC.

The table lists this clonotype with a few counts. This chain uses TRBV15 with TRBJ2-6; TRBD1 might be the D (6 bases). Trimming pared 4 bases from V and 4 bases from J, leaving 14 bases between. The CDR3 loop spans 16 amino acids. The germline gives CDR1 LNHNV, CDR2 YYDKDF (reference sequence). In DNA, the CDR3 is TGTGCCACCAGCACAAAAAAACAGGGAGGGGCCAACGTCCTGACTTTC. This codes for CATSTKKQGGANVLTF.

With respect to this clonotype: Given a much more abundant clone one base away, this may be a read error. Here the CDR3 reads CASRGWETQYF. CDR3 in DNA: TGTGCCAGCAGGGGTTGGGAGACCCAGTACTTC. This chain joins TRBV2 and TRBJ2-5; D is ambiguous. Per germline, CDR1 SNHLY and CDR2 FYNNEI. The CDR3 covers 11 residues. V was trimmed by 6 bases and J by 5 bases, leaving 7 bases between them.

The chain links TRBV19 to TRBJ2-2, with D unresolved. Trimming left V 4 bases short and J 4 bases short, with 10 bases between. Per the germline V gene, CDR1 is LNHDA and CDR2 is SQIVND (reference sequence). The CDR3 runs to 14 residues. The CDR3 reads CASSTGRSTGELFF. The CDR3 DNA reads TGTGCCAGTAGTACAGGACGGTCCACCGGGGAGCTGTTTTTT.

CDR3 sequence: CASRGGLAGGGNIQYF. For the CDR3, the DNA is TGTGCCAGCAGGGGGGGACTAGCGGGAGGAGGGAACATTCAGTACTTC. This rearrangement joins TRBV3-1 to TRBJ2-4; 15 positions match TRBD2. Germline V gives CDR1 LGHDT, CDR2 YNNKEL (reference sequence). This CDR3 has 16 amino acids. The V segment lost 6 bases and the J segment 7 bases; nucleotides outside the gene matches: 7.

In DNA form, the CDR3 reads TGTGCCATCAGTGAACAGGGGAGCTCCTACGAGCAGTACTTC. This codes for CAISEQGSSYEQYF. The chain combines TRBV10-3 with TRBJ2-7; TRBD1 agrees at 7 bases. V trimming: 3 bases; J trimming: 0 bases; junction bases outside the gene matches: 2. Germline values: CDR1 ENHRY, CDR2 SYGVKD. The CDR3 has 14 residues.

This clonotype appeared many times. The rearrangement uses TRBV29-1 and TRBJ2-5; TRBD2 matches 9 bases. Germline assignment: CDR1 SQVTM and CDR2 ANQGSEA. This CDR3 comprises 14 residues. Trimming at V came to 3 bases and at J to 2 bases, leaving 4 bases not matched to a gene. The CDR3 loop reads CSVEISGRQETQYF. CDR3 DNA: TGCAGCGTTGAGATTAGCGGGAGACAAGAGACCCAGTACTTC.

This clonotype appeared a few times. This chain connects TRBV5-1 to TRBJ1-1; the D gene is possibly TRBD1 (5 bases). V lost 3 bases to trimming and J lost 5 bases, with 17 bases between them. Germline CDR1 and CDR2: SGHRS and YFSETQ. The CDR3 is made up of 15 amino acids. For the CDR3, the DNA is TGCGCCAGCAGCTGGGGGGACTACCCTAGTACTGAAGCTTTCTTT. As protein: CASSWGDYPSTEAFF.

This clonotype was picked up a small number of times. The genes are TRBV13 and TRBJ1-2; no firm D call. Germline V gene sequence: CDR1 PRHDT, CDR2 FYEKMQ (reference sequence). The CDR3 is made up of 15 amino acids. The ends were cut back, 2 bases at V and 6 bases at J, with 16 bases in the middle. In DNA, the CDR3 is TGTGCCAGCAGCTTACTGGCAGCGGAGACAAATGGCTACACCTTC. Its translation is CASSLLAAETNGYTF.

The V call is TRBV6-4, the J call TRBJ2-1; 12 bases are shared with TRBD2. J lost 2 bases, V lost 7 bases, and 3 bases had no gene match. The CDR3 has 15 amino acids. CDR1 is MRHNA, CDR2 SNTAGT, per germline. In nucleotides, the CDR3 is TGTGCCAGCACCCGGACTAGCGGGGCCTACAATGAGCAGTTCTTC. Amino acids: CASTRTSGAYNEQFF.

The J gene is TRBJ2-5, the V gene TRBV12-5, with D perhaps given as TRBD1 or TRBD2 (6 bases each). The CDR3 is 14 amino acids. Germline V gene data show CDR1 as LGHNT and CDR2 as FRNRAP. With 7 bases removed from V and 0 bases from J, the gap between germline ends came to 12 bases. The CDR3 coding sequence is TGTGCTAGTGCTGGGGGGCCGTACCAAGAGACCCAGTACTTC. Translating gives CASAGGPYQETQYF.

This clonotype came up a few times. This chain links TRBV6-1 with TRBJ2-5, with a possible D match to TRBD2 (6 bases). Between the trimmed V and J ends, which lost 5 bases and 1 base, there was a span of 14 bases. The CDR3 runs 15 residues. Germline loops: CDR1 MNHNS, CDR2 SASEGT. The CDR3 DNA follows: TGTGCCAGCAGTAGTGAGGGAGCGGGCCAAGAGACCCAGTACTTC. This encodes CASSSEGAGQETQYF.

This clonotype was found a few times. The chain combines TRBV7-2 with TRBJ1-1; 7 bases are shared with TRBD1. The CDR3 spans 16 residues. In germline, CDR1 is SGHTA, CDR2 FQGNSA. The V gene end was trimmed by 3 bases and the J gene end by 0 bases; junction bases not matched to a gene: 7. The CDR3 region has the DNA TGTGCCAGCAGCTTGAGTGCGGGACAGTTGAACACTGAAGCTTTCTTT. Amino acids: CASSLSAGQLNTEAFF.

The sample holds a few counts of this clonotype. This chain uses TRBV7-9 with TRBJ1-1; D is possibly TRBD1 (5 bases). Trimming stripped 7 bases from V and 3 bases from J, with 12 bases between. The CDR3 consists of 13 residues. CDR1 and CDR2 from the germline V gene are SEHNR and FQNEAQ (reference sequence). The CDR3 protein is CASIRAGDTEAFF. In DNA, the CDR3 is TGTGCCAGCATAAGGGCGGGGGACACTGAAGCTTTCTTT.

This clonotype showed up many times. This sequence joins TRBV2 and TRBJ2-7; 9 nucleotides agree with TRBD1. The CDR3 has 14 residues. Germline CDR1 is SNHLY and CDR2 is FYNNEI. V shed 9 bases and J 7 bases; nucleotides not matched to a gene: 13. This chain's CDR3 is CARRTTGGAGEQYF. CDR3 in DNA: TGTGCCAGGCGAACTACAGGGGGCGCGGGGGAGCAGTACTTC.

J is TRBJ2-6 and V is TRBV5-8; possibly TRBD2 for D (5 bases). The CDR3 is 16 residues long. Trimming took 4 bases from V and 2 from J, leaving 13 bases between them. CDR1 SGHTS and CDR2 YDEGEE come from the germline V gene. The CDR3, as DNA: TGTGCCAGCAGCCCAGACGCTAGCACTGGGGCCAACGTCCTGACTTTC. Amino acids: CASSPDASTGANVLTF. The variable domain in full, completed from reference TRBV5-8 and TRBJ2-6, reads EAGVTQSPTHLIKTRGQQATLRCSPISGHTSVYWYQQALGLGLQFLLWYDEGEERNRGNFPPRFSGRQFPNYSSELNVNALELEDSALYLCASSPDASTGANVLTFGAGSRLTVL.

This clonotype was seen ten or more times. V gene TRBV29-1 combines with J gene TRBJ1-5; D remains unclear. CDR3 length: 12 amino acids. Germline CDR1 and CDR2: SQVTM and ANQGSEA. Trimming took 4 bases from V and 0 from J, leaving 4 bases between them. CDR3 bases: TGCAGCGTTGGGAATAGCAATCAGCCCCAGCATTTT. It yields the protein CSVGNSNQPQHF.

This chain joins TRBV20-1 and TRBJ1-5; D unresolved. CDR3 length: 19 residues. V was shortened by 1 base and J by 0 bases, with 22 bases between the two germline ends. Germline V gives CDR1 DFQATT, CDR2 SNEGSKA (reference sequence). The DNA for the CDR3 is TGCAGTGCTAGAGTCCCCGGGAGGGAGGATCGGGATAGCAATCAGCCCCAGCATTTT. Translation gives CSARVPGREDRDSNQPQHF.

The V gene is TRBV19, the J gene TRBJ2-2, with D tentatively TRBD2 (5 bases). CDR1 and CDR2 from the germline V gene are LNHDA and SQIVND (reference sequence). Trimming stripped 5 bases from V and 5 bases from J, with 15 bases between. This CDR3 contains 15 residues. CDR3 nucleotide sequence: TGTGCCAGTAGTCCGGGATCTCCTAAAACCGGGGAGCTGTTTTTT. Translating gives CASSPGSPKTGELFF.

This clonotype was recorded many times. The chain joins TRBV29-1 to TRBJ2-5; 9 bases align to TRBD1. This CDR3 spans 14 amino acids. Germline CDR1 reads SQVTM; CDR2 reads ANQGSEA. J gave up 5 bases and V 5 bases, and 9 bases lay outside the gene matches. The CDR3 DNA sequence: TGCAGCGTTTCCGGGACAGGGATCGGGGAGACCCAGTACTTC. The encoded protein is CSVSGTGIGETQYF.

This clonotype showed up just a few times. The chain is built from TRBV6-1 and TRBJ1-5, with TRBD1 matching 7 bases. Germline V gene data show CDR1 as MNHNS and CDR2 as SASEGT. Unmatched junction bases numbered 6, after V lost 7 bases and J lost 6 bases. CDR3 size: 13 residues. This chain's CDR3 is CASTRDSLQPQHF. CDR3 bases: TGTGCCAGCACTCGGGACAGTCTTCAGCCCCAGCATTTT.

This clonotype was counted between two and nine times. The CDR3 sequence is CASSQTSGEQYF. DNA for the CDR3: TGTGCCAGCTCCCAGACTAGTGGCGAGCAGTACTTC. The J gene is TRBJ2-7, the V gene TRBV18, with D possibly being TRBD2 (6 bases). Germline CDR1 is KGHSH and CDR2 is LQKENI. The CDR3 contains 12 residues. The V and J ends lost 6 bases and 6 bases respectively, with 12 bases between them.

The chain has TRBV29-1 and TRBJ1-1, with D possibly being TRBD1 (6 bases). The CDR3 extends over 16 amino acids. Germline V CDR1 and CDR2: SQVTM, ANQGSEA. Trimming removed 3 bases from V and 1 base from J, with 18 bases in between. The CDR3 nucleotides are TGCAGCGTTGAGGCTGCGGACAGTAAACCGAACACTGAAGCTTTCTTT. Translated, it gives CSVEAADSKPNTEAFF.

This chain connects TRBV20-1 to TRBJ2-5; tentatively, D is TRBD2 (6 bases). Germline CDR1 reads DFQATT; CDR2 reads SNEGSKA (reference sequence). The CDR3 length is 15 residues. V lost 3 bases and J lost 3, with 17 bases in between. CDR3 nucleotides: TGCAGTGCTAGCAGACTAGGGGTCAACGAAGAGACCCAGTACTTC. This translates into CSASRLGVNEETQYF.

V gene TRBV28 combines with J gene TRBJ2-5; either TRBD1 or TRBD2 may fit D (7 bases each). V lost 8 bases, J lost 4 bases, and 32 bases lay in between. The CDR3 sequence is 19 residues long. Germline lookup yields CDR1 MDHEN and CDR2 SYDVKM. CDR3 residues: CASLQTKRGLAERGETQYF. As DNA, the CDR3 is TGTGCCAGCTTACAAACAAAAAGGGGGCTAGCGGAGAGAGGAGAGACCCAGTACTTC.

The rearrangement links TRBV20-1 to TRBJ1-6, with 11 bases matching TRBD1. The CDR3 has 16 residues. V gave up 0 bases and J gave up 7 bases; unmatched junction bases: 5. Looked up from germline, CDR1 is DFQATT and CDR2 is SNEGSKA (reference sequence). The CDR3 DNA is TGCAGTGCTAGAGATGCCGGGACAGGGGGGAATTCACCCCTCCACTTT. Translating gives CSARDAGTGGNSPLHF.

This clonotype has just a few counts. The rearrangement uses TRBV15 and TRBJ2-7, with TRBD2 identical over 13 bases. This CDR3 is 18 amino acids long. V lost 6 bases and J lost 0; bases outside the gene matches: 11. From germline, CDR1 is LNHNV and CDR2 YYDKDF (reference sequence). In nucleotides, the CDR3 is TGTGCCACCAGTCACCTCGGGACTAGCGGGAAGGTCTCCTACGAGCAGTACTTC. The encoded protein is CATSHLGTSGKVSYEQYF.